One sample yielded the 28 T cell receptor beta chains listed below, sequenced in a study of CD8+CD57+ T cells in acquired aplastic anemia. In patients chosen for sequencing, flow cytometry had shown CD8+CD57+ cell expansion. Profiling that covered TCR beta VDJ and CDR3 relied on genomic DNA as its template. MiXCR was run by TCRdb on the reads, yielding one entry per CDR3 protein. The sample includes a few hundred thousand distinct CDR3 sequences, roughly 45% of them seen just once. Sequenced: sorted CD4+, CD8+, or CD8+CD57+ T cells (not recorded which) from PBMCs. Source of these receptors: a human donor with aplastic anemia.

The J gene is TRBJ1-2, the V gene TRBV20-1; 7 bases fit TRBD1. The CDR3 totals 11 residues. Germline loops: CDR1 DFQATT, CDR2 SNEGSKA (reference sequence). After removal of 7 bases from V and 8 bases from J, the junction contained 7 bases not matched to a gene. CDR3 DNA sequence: TGCAGTGTCACACAGGGGAAGGGCTACACCTTC. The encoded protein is CSVTQGKGYTF.

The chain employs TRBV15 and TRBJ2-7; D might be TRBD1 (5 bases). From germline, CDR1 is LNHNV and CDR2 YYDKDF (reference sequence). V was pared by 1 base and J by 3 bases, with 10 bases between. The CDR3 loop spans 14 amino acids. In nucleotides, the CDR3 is TGTGCCACCAGCAGAGCGACAGCGCTCTACGAGCAGTACTTC. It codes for CATSRATALYEQYF. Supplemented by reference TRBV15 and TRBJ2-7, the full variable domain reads DAMVIQNPRYQVTQFGKPVTLSCSQTLNHNVMYWYQQKSSQAPKLLFHYYDKDFNNEADTPDNFQSRRPNTSFCFLDIRSPGLGDTAMYLCATSRATALYEQYFGPGTRLTVT.

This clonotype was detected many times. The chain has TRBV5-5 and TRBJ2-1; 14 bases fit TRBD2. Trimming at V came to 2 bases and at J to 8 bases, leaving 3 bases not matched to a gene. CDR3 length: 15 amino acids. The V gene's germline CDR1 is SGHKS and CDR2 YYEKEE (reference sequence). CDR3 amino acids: CASSFVTSGGDEQFF. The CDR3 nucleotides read TGTGCCAGCAGCTTTGTGACTAGCGGGGGGGATGAGCAGTTCTTC.

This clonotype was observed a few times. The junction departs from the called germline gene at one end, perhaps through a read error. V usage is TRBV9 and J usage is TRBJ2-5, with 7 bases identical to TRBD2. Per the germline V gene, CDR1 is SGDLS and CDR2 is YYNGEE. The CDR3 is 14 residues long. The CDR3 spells CAGSSGLVAETQYF. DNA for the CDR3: TGTGCCGGCAGCTCCGGACTAGTCGCAGAGACCCAGTACTTC.

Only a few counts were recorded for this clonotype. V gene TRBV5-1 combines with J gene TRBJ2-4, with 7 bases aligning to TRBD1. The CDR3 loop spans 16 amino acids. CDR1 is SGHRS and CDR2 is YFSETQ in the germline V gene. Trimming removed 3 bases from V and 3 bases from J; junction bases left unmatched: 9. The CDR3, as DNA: TGCGCCAGCAGCTCACACAGGGGAGTGGGCAAAAACATTCAGTACTTC. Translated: CASSSHRGVGKNIQYF.

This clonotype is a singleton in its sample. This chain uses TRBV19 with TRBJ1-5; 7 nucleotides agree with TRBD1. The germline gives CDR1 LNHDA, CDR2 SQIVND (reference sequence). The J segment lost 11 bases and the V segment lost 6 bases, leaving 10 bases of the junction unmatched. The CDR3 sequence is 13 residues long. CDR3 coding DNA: TGTGCCAGTAGCCATACAGGGGTCAGGTCCCAGCATTTT. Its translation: CASSHTGVRSQHF.

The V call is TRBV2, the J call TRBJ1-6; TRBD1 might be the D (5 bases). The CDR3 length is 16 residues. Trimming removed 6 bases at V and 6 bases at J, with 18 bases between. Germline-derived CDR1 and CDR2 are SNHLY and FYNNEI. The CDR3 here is CASRASRGRVNSPLHF. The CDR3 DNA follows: TGTGCCAGCAGGGCTAGCCGGGGCAGGGTTAATTCACCCCTCCACTTT.

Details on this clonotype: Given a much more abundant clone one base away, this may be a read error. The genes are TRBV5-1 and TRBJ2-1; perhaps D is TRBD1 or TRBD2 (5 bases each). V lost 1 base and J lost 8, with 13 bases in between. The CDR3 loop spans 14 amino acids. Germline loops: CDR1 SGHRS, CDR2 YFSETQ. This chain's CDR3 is CASSLRGEYDEQFF. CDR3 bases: TGCGCCAGCAGCTTGAGGGGAGAATACGATGAGCAGTTCTTC.

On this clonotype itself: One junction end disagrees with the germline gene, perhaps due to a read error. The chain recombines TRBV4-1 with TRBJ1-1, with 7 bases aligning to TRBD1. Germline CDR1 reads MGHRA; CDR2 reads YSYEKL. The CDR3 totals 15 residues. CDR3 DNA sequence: TGCCCCAGCAGCCGGGAGGACAGGCCGAACACTGAAGCTTTCTTT. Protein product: CPSSREDRPNTEAFF.

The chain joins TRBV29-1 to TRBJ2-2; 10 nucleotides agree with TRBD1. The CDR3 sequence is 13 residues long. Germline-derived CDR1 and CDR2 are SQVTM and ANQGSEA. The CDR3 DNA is TGCAGGGTTCCGGGACAGGGGAACGGGGAGCTGTTTTTT. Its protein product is CRVPGQGNGELFF.

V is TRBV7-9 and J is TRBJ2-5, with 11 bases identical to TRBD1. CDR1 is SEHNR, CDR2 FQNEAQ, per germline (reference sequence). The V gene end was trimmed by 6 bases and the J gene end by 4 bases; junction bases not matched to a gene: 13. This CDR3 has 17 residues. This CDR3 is CASSIRDRGEMVETQYF. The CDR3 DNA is TGTGCCAGCAGTATCCGGGACAGGGGGGAGATGGTAGAGACCCAGTACTTC.

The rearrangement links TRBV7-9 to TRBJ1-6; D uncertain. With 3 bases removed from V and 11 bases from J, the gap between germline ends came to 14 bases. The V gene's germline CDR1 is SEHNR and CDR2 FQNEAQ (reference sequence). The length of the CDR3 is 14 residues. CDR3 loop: CASSLGGSNPPLHF. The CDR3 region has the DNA TGTGCCAGCAGCTTGGGCGGGTCCAACCCACCCCTCCACTTT.

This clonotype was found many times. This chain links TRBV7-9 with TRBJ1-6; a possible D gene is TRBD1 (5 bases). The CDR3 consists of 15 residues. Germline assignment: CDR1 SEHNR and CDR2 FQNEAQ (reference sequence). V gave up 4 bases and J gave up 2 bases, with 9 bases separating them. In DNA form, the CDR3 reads TGTGCCAGCAGCTCCTCAGGGCCCTATAATTCACCCCTCCACTTT. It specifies CASSSSGPYNSPLHF.

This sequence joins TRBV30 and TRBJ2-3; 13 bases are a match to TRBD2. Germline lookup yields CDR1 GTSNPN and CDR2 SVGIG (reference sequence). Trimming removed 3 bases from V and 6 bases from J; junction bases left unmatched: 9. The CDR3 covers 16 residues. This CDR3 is CAWSYTSGRVRDTQYF. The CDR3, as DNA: TGTGCCTGGAGCTACACTAGCGGGAGGGTGCGGGATACGCAGTATTTT.

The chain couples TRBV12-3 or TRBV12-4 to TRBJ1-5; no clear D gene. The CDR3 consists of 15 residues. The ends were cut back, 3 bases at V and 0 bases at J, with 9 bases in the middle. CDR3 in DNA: TGTGCCAGCAGTTTTGGGGATTATAGCAATCAGCCCCAGCATTTT. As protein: CASSFGDYSNQPQHF.

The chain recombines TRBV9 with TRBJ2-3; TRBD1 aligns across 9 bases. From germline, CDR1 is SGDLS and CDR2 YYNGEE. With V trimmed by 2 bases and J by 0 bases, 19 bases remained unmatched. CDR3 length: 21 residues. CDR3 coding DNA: TGTGCCAGCAGCGTTCACCGGGGGCTTGGGAACAGGGGGCGAAGCACAGATACGCAGTATTTT. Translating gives CASSVHRGLGNRGRSTDTQYF.

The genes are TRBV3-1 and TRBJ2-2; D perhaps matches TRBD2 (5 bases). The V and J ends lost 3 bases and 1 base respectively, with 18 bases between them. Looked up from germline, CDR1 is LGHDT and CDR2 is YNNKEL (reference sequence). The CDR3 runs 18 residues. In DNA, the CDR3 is TGTGCCAGCAGCCACTTTGTTTCGAGGGCAGAGAACACCGGGGAGCTGTTTTTT. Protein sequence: CASSHFVSRAENTGELFF. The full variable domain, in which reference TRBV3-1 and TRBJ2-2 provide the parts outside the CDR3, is DTAVSQTPKYLVTQMGNDKSIKCEQNLGHDTMYWYKQDSKKFLKIMFSYNNKELIINETVPNRFSPKSPDKAHLNLHINSLELGDSAVYFCASSHFVSRAENTGELFFGEGSRLTVL.

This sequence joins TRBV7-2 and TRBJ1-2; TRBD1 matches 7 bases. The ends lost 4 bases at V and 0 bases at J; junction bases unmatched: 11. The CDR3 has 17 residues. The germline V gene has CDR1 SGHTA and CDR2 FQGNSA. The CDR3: CASSSGQATLANYGYTF. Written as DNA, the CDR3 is TGTGCCAGCAGCTCCGGACAGGCCACCCTAGCTAACTATGGCTACACCTTC.

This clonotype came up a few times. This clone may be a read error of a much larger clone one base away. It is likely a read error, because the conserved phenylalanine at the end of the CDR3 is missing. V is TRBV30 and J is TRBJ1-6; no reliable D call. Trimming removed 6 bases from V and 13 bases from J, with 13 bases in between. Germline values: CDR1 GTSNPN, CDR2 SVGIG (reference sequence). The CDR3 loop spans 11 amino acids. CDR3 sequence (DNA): TGTGCCTGTCAAACAACGATGCCCCTCCACCTT. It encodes CACQTTMPLHL.

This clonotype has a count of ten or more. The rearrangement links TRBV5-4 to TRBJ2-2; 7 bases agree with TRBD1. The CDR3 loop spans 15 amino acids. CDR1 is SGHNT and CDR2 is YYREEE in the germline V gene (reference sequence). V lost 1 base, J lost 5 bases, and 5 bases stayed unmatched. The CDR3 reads CASSLRGRQTGELFF. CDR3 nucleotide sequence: TGTGCCAGCAGCTTGAGGGGGCGCCAGACCGGGGAGCTGTTTTTT.

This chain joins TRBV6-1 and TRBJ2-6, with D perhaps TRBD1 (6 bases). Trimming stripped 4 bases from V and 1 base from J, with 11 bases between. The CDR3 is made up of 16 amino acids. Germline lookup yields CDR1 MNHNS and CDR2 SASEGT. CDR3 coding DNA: TGTGCCAGCAGTGTAGGGACACGGTCTGGGGCCAACGTCCTGACTTTC. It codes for CASSVGTRSGANVLTF.

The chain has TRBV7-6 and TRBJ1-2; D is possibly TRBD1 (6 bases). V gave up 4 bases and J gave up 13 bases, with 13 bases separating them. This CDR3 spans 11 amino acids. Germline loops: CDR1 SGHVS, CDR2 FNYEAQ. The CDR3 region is CASSSQGIGTF. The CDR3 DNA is TGTGCCAGCAGCTCGCAGGGGATAGGCACCTTC. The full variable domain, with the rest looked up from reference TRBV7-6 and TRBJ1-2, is GAGVSQSPRYKVTKRGQDVALRCDPISGHVSLYWYRQALGQGPEFLTYFNYEAQQDKSGLPNDRFSAERPEGSISTLTIQRTEQRDSAMYRCASSSQGIGTFGSGTRLTVV.

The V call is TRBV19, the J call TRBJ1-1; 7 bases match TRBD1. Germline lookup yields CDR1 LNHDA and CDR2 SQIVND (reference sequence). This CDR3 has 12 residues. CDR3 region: CGSGTENTEAFF. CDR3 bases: TGTGGGTCGGGGACAGAGAACACTGAAGCTTTCTTT. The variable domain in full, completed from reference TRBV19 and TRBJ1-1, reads DGGITQSPKYLFRKEGQNVTLSCEQNLNHDAMYWYRQDPGQGLRLIYYSQIVNDFQKGDIAEGYSVSREKKESFPLTVTSAQKNPTAFYLCGSGTENTEAFFGQGTRLTVV.

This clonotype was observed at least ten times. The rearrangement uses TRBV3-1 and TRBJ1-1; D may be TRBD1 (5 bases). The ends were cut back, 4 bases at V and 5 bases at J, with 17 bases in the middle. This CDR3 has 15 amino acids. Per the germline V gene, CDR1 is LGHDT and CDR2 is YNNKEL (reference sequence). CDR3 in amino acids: CASSLPSGAGTEAFF. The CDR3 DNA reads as TGTGCCAGCAGCCTACCCAGTGGGGCTGGGACTGAAGCTTTCTTT.

CDR3 amino acids: CASSLSGGTVADTQYF. CDR3 nucleotide sequence: TGCGCCAGCAGCTTGAGTGGCGGGACAGTGGCAGATACGCAGTATTTT. This rearrangement joins TRBV5-1 to TRBJ2-3, with D possibly being TRBD1 (7 bases). The CDR3 loop spans 16 amino acids. CDR1 SGHRS and CDR2 YFSETQ come from the germline V gene. V shed 1 base and J shed 4 bases, with 16 bases lying between them.

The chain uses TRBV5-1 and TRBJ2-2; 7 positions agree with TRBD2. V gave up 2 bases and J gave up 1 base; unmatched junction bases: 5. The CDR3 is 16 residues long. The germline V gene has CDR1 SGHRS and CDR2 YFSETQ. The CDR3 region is CASSLLERGNTGELFF. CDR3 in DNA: TGCGCCAGCAGCTTACTGGAGCGGGGGAACACCGGGGAGCTGTTTTTT.

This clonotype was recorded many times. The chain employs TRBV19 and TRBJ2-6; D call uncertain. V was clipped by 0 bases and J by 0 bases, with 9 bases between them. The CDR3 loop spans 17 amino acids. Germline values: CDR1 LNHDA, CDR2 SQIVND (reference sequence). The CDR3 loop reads CASSIEGRGSGANVLTF. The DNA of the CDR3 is TGTGCCAGTAGTATAGAAGGGCGCGGCTCTGGGGCCAACGTCCTGACTTTC.

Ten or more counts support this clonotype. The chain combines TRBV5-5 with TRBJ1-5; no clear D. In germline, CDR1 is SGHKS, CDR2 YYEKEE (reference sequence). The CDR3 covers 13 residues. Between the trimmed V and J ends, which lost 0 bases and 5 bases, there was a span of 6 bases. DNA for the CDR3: TGTGCCAGCAGCTTGGATTGGGATCAGCCCCAGCATTTT. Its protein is CASSLDWDQPQHF.